Below, 22 T cell receptor beta chains from the same sample are listed, as sequenced in a study of T cells in Graves' hyperthyroidism and ophthalmopathy. TCR beta CDR3 regions were amplified from RNA transcripts. The TCR CDR3 was amplified in a first-round RT-PCR using the HTBI primer set. MiXCR was run by TCRdb on the multiplex PCR reads, yielding one entry per CDR3 protein. The sample holds some 550,000 distinct CDR3 sequences, about 16% seen once. The source material was blood. All receptors come from a woman aged 35 to 49 with Graves' ophthalmopathy.

This clonotype was counted at least ten times. The chain combines TRBV12-3 or TRBV12-4 with TRBJ2-1, with D hard to call. Trimming pared 1 base from V and 2 bases from J, leaving 9 bases between. CDR3 length equals 15 residues. The CDR3 sequence: CASSLGQITYNEQFF. In DNA form, the CDR3 reads TGTGCCAGCAGTTTAGGCCAGATTACCTACAATGAGCAGTTCTTC.

The chain recombines TRBV7-9 with TRBJ2-1, with D perhaps TRBD1 (5 bases). Trimming stripped 6 bases from V and 10 bases from J, with 19 bases between. Germline CDR1 and CDR2: SEHNR and FQNEAQ (reference sequence). The CDR3 covers 14 residues. The CDR3 coding sequence is TGTGCCAGCAGTCCTACAGGATGGGTAGGCGAGCAGTTCTTC. Translating gives CASSPTGWVGEQFF.

This clonotype was counted at least ten times. V and J are TRBV7-8 and TRBJ2-2; D perhaps matches TRBD1 (6 bases). The CDR3 has 16 residues. Between the trimmed V and J ends, which lost 5 bases and 2 bases, there was a span of 15 bases. Germline CDR1 reads SGHVS; CDR2 reads FQNEAQ. CDR3 sequence reads: CASSPTSGHNTGELFF. DNA of the CDR3: TGTGCCAGCAGCCCTACTTCGGGACATAACACCGGGGAGCTGTTTTTT.

This chain links TRBV29-1 with TRBJ2-1; D unclear. The CDR3 runs to 14 residues. Trimming pared 2 bases from V and 3 bases from J, leaving 11 bases between. Per the germline V gene, CDR1 is SQVTM and CDR2 is ANQGSEA. CDR3 loop: CSVEWRRDYNEQFF. The CDR3 nucleotides are TGCAGCGTTGAATGGCGGAGAGACTACAATGAGCAGTTCTTC.

This chain joins TRBV7-2 and TRBJ2-7; 12 positions match TRBD2. After removal of 5 bases from V and 7 bases from J, the junction contained 6 bases not matched to a gene. In germline, CDR1 is SGHTA, CDR2 FQGNSA. CDR3 size: 14 residues. This CDR3 is CASSQTSGSWEQYF. Written as DNA, the CDR3 is TGTGCCAGCAGCCAGACTAGCGGGAGCTGGGAGCAGTACTTC.

This chain connects TRBV18 to TRBJ2-5; TRBD2 matches at 8 bases. The CDR3 is 15 residues long. V dropped 5 bases and J dropped 3; count of bases not matched to a gene: 8. CDR1 is KGHSH, CDR2 LQKENI, per germline. The CDR3 loop reads CASSSASGGEETQYF. As DNA, the CDR3 is TGTGCCAGCTCATCCGCCTCGGGGGGGGAAGAGACCCAGTACTTC.

This clonotype was observed a few times. The chain combines TRBV7-9 with TRBJ1-5; D possibly corresponds to TRBD1 (6 bases). Germline assignment: CDR1 SEHNR and CDR2 FQNEAQ (reference sequence). CDR3 size: 14 residues. Trimming shortened V by 4 bases and J by 7 bases, and 14 bases separated the two germline ends. The CDR3 loop reads CASSSGTQGQPQHF. The DNA for the CDR3 is TGTGCCAGCAGCTCGGGAACACAGGGCCAGCCCCAGCATTTT.

This chain joins TRBV9 and TRBJ2-5; D possibly corresponds to TRBD1 (8 bases). Germline lookup yields CDR1 SGDLS and CDR2 YYNGEE. V was cut by 4 bases and J by 1 base, with 14 bases left in between. This CDR3 is built from 15 residues. CDR3 DNA: TGTGCCAGCAGCAGAAGCGGGACAGGCCAAGAGACCCAGTACTTC. The encoded protein is CASSRSGTGQETQYF.

The table lists this clonotype with many counts. The V gene is TRBV10-3, the J gene TRBJ2-5, with D possibly being TRBD2 (5 bases). This CDR3 has 16 residues. Germline V CDR1 and CDR2: ENHRY, SYGVKD. Deletions cut 0 bases from V and 10 bases from J, with 21 bases between. DNA for the CDR3: TGTGCCATCAGTGAGTCGGCGCGCCGCGCAATTGAGGGCCAGTACTTC. It codes for CAISESARRAIEGQYF.

This clonotype has ten or more counts. In nucleotides, the CDR3 is TGCGCCAGCAGCCTCCCGGGACTAGCGGGGGGGCCCTACAATGAGCAGTTCTTC. Amino acids: CASSLPGLAGGPYNEQFF. The chain carries TRBV5-1 and TRBJ2-1; TRBD2 matches 16 bases. The CDR3 spans 18 residues. Germline V gene sequence: CDR1 SGHRS, CDR2 YFSETQ. J was trimmed by 2 bases and V by 4 bases; bases with no gene match: 6.

This clonotype was picked up a small number of times. This chain joins TRBV6-1 and TRBJ2-1, with unresolved D. In germline, CDR1 is MNHNS, CDR2 SASEGT. This CDR3 comprises 14 residues. Trimming left V 6 bases short and J 5 bases short, with 14 bases between. The CDR3, as DNA: TGTGCCAGCAGGATACACCGGAATAACAATGAGCAGTTCTTC. Translating gives CASRIHRNNNEQFF.

This clonotype has at least ten counts. The chain employs TRBV27 and TRBJ1-6, with D uncertain. V was trimmed by 7 bases and J by 8 bases, leaving 15 bases between them. The germline CDR1 and CDR2 sequences are MNHEY and SMNVEV (reference sequence). This CDR3 has 14 amino acids. CDR3 DNA sequence: TGTGCCAGCATCAGCTGGGTCCCGGATTCACCCCTCCACTTT. This codes for CASISWVPDSPLHF.

This rearrangement joins TRBV30 to TRBJ2-2; D may be TRBD1 (6 bases). CDR1 and CDR2 (germline): GTSNPN, SVGIG (reference sequence). This CDR3 is 13 amino acids long. The V gene lost 4 bases and the J gene lost 3 bases, with 9 bases spanning the gap. The CDR3 reads CAWTGADTGELFF. Written as DNA, the CDR3 is TGTGCCTGGACAGGGGCCGACACCGGGGAGCTGTTTTTT.

In the case of this clonotype: This sequence may be a read error, since a much larger clone differs from it by one base. The J gene is TRBJ2-3, the V gene TRBV7-2, with TRBD1 as a possible D gene (7 bases). This CDR3 comprises 13 residues. Germline CDR1 is SGHTA and CDR2 is FQGNSA. The DNA of the CDR3 is TGTGCCTGCGGGACAGATAGCACAGATACGCGGTATTTT. It translates to CACGTDSTDTRYF.

This clonotype came up many times. The genes are TRBV2 and TRBJ2-5; a weak D match, TRBD2 (5 bases). Germline V gene sequence: CDR1 SNHLY, CDR2 FYNNEI. The CDR3 consists of 11 residues. V was clipped by 8 bases and J by 4 bases, with 8 bases between them. CDR3 in amino acids: CASGGLETQYF. The CDR3, as DNA: TGTGCCAGCGGCGGACTAGAGACCCAGTACTTC.

The chain has TRBV27 and TRBJ1-4, with D possibly being TRBD1 (6 bases). The CDR3 is made up of 17 amino acids. The germline V gene has CDR1 MNHEY and CDR2 SMNVEV (reference sequence). The V end was cut by 5 bases, the J end by 7 bases, with 23 bases between. For the CDR3, the DNA is TGTGCCAGCAGTCCCCACAGGGCCGTTTTCCCCGGTGAAAAACTGTTTTTT. Amino acid sequence: CASSPHRAVFPGEKLFF.

This clonotype has a count of ten or more. The chain employs TRBV6-1 and TRBJ2-7; a possible D gene is TRBD2 (5 bases). V was pared by 2 bases and J by 2 bases, with 13 bases between. The CDR3 extends over 15 amino acids. Germline lookup yields CDR1 MNHNS and CDR2 SASEGT. CDR3 nucleotides: TGTGCCAGCAGTGAACCCGGACTTAGCCCCTACGAGCAGTACTTC. It encodes CASSEPGLSPYEQYF.

This clonotype was counted at least ten times. The chain links TRBV3-1 to TRBJ2-4; 7 bases line up with TRBD2. CDR1 LGHDT and CDR2 YNNKEL come from the germline V gene (reference sequence). With 3 bases clipped from V and 5 bases from J, the junction kept 10 bases outside the gene matches. The CDR3 length is 16 residues. CDR3 bases: TGTGCCAGCAGCCACCGACAGCTAGCGGTCGAAAACATTCAGTACTTC. Its translation is CASSHRQLAVENIQYF.

The chain carries TRBV6-1 and TRBJ2-5; the match to TRBD2 covers 12 bases. The V and J ends lost 6 bases and 5 bases, in that order; junction bases with no gene match: 7. The CDR3 has 15 amino acids. Looked up from germline, CDR1 is MNHNS and CDR2 is SASEGT. In DNA form, the CDR3 reads TGTGCCAGCAGATCTAGCGGGGGGGCCTGGGAGACCCAGTACTTC. Residues: CASRSSGGAWETQYF.

This chain connects TRBV29-1 to TRBJ2-1; D gene unclear. CDR1 is SQVTM and CDR2 is ANQGSEA in the germline V gene. V was cut by 0 bases and J by 5 bases, with 5 bases left in between. The CDR3 spans 12 residues. The CDR3 nucleotides read TGCAGCGTTGAAGATAAACACAATGAGCAGTTCTTC. Translation gives CSVEDKHNEQFF.

Ten or more counts support this clonotype. J is TRBJ2-3 and V is TRBV2; 12 nucleotides match TRBD2. This CDR3 spans 18 amino acids. V shed 1 base and J 4 bases; nucleotides not matched to a gene: 9. Germline V gives CDR1 SNHLY, CDR2 FYNNEI. The CDR3 nucleotides are TGTGCCAGCAGTGAAGGGCCTAGCGGGAGGGCCAATGCAGATACGCAGTATTTT. Residues: CASSEGPSGRANADTQYF.

This clonotype came up a few times. J is TRBJ1-1 and V is TRBV5-6; D gene uncertain. Germline CDR1 SGHDT, CDR2 YYEEEE. The CDR3 is 13 residues long. Trimming removed 3 bases at V and 6 bases at J, with 12 bases between. The CDR3 protein is CASSSQRLPEAFF. In DNA form, the CDR3 reads TGTGCCAGCAGCTCCCAGCGGTTGCCTGAAGCTTTCTTT.